The text below deals with one T cell receptor (beta chain). It may be a read error: a sequence one base away is much more abundant. In TCRdb, the PCR reads were re-called with MiXCR into one record per CDR3 protein. The sample holds about 100,000 distinct CDR3 sequences; roughly 51% are singletons and the top ten take around 12%. The CDR3 is 16 residues long. In germline, CDR1 is SGDLS, CDR2 YYNGEE. The sample belongs to a study of CDR3 diversity in severe acne. V is TRBV9 and J is TRBJ2-1, with D possibly TRBD1 on 5 matching bases. The DNA end favors TRBJ2-7, so the J call may be wrong. Sequencing used blood. This receptor was taken from a male donor with acne. CDR3 region: CASSSSGEGARDEQYF. The CDR3 nucleotides are TGTGCCAGCAGCTCCTCCGGTGAAGGGGCACGCGATGAGCAGTACTTC.